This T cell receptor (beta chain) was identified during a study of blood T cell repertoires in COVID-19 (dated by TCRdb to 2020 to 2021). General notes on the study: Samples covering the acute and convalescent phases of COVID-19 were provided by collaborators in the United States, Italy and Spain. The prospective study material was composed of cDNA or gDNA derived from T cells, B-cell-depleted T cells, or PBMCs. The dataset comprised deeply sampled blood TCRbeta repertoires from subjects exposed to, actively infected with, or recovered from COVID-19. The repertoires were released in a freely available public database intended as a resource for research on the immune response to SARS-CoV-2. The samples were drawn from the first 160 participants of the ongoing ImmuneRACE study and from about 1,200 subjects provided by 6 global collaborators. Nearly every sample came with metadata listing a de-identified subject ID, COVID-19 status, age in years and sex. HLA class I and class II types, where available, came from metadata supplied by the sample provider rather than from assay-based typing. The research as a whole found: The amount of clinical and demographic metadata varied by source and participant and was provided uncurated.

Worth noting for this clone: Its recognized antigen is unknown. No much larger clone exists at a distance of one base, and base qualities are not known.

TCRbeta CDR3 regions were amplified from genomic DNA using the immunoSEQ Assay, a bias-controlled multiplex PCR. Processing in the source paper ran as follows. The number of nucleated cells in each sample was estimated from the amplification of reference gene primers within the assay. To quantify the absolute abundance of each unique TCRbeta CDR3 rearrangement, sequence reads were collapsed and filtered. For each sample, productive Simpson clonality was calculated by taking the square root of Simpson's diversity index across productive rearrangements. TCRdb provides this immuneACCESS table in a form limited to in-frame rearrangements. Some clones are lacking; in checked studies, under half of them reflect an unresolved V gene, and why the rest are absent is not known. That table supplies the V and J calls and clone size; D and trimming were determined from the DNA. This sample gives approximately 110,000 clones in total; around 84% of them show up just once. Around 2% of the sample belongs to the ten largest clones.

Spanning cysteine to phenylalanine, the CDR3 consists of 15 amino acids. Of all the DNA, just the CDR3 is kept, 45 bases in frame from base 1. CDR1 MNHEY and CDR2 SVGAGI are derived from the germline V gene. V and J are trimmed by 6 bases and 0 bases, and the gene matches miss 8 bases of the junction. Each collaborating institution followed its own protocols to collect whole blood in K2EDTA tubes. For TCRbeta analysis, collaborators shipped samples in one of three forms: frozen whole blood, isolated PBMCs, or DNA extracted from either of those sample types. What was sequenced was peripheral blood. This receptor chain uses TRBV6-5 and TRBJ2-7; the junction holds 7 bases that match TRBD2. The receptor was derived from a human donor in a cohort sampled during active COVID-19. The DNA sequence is TGTGCCAGCAGCCCCACGCTAGCGGACTCCTACGAGCAGTACTTC. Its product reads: CASSPTLADSYEQYF.